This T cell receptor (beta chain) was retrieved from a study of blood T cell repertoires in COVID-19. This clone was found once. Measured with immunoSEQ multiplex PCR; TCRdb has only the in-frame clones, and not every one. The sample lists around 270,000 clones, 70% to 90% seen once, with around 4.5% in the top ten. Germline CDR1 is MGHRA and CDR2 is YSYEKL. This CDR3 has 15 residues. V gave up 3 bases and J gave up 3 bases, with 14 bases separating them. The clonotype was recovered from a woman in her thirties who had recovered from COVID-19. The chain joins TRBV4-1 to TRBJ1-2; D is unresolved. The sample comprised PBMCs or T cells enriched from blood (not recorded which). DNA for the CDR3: TGCGCCAGCAGCCAGCTTTGGGGAGTAGACTATGGCTACACCTTC. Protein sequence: CASSQLWGVDYGYTF.